These 13 T cell receptor beta chains share one sample of origin, sequenced in a study of shared clonotypes between healthy human individuals. The naive CD8 population came from CD45RO-negative cells selected for CCR7, without terminally differentiated effector memory CD45RA+ cells. This table comes from immunoSEQ multiplex PCR, and its TCRdb copy is limited to in-frame clones, with some not included. The table shows about 2 million clones, with approximately 95% occurring only once. What was sequenced was naive CD8+ T cells sorted from blood. These TCRs come from a man aged 18 to 29 in good health.

This clone was counted once. The chain recombines TRBV2 with TRBJ2-5; a possible D gene is TRBD1 (6 bases). Germline assignment: CDR1 SNHLY and CDR2 FYNNEI. Trimming left V 4 bases short and J 2 bases short, with 8 bases between. The CDR3 spans 13 residues. CDR3 residues: CASSGQGQETQYF. DNA of the CDR3: TGTGCCAGCAGTGGGCAGGGGCAAGAGACCCAGTACTTC.

The gene calls are TRBV5-8 and TRBJ1-2, with 7 nucleotides matching TRBD1. Germline loops: CDR1 SGHTS, CDR2 YDEGEE. The CDR3 runs 15 residues. Trimming took 0 bases from V and 4 from J; bases not matched to a gene: 6. In DNA, the CDR3 is TGTGCCAGCAGCTTGGCCACAGGGGCGGGCTATGGCTACACCTTC. Its protein is CASSLATGAGYGYTF.

J is TRBJ2-1 and V is TRBV11-2, with unresolved D. CDR1 and CDR2 (germline): SGHAT, FQNNGV. The length of the CDR3 is 12 residues. V dropped 5 bases and J dropped 9 bases, with 11 bases sitting between them. The CDR3 region has the DNA TGTGCCAGCAGCCTGATCACTACTGAGCAGTTCTTC. Translation: CASSLITTEQFF.

The chain employs TRBV11-3 and TRBJ2-7; D may be TRBD1 (6 bases). This CDR3 spans 13 amino acids. Trimming left V 9 bases short and J 1 base short, with 13 bases between. Germline V lookup: CDR1 SGHNT, CDR2 YENEEA. CDR3 in amino acids: CARGQSKSYEQYF. DNA for the CDR3: TGTGCCAGAGGACAGTCAAAATCCTACGAGCAGTACTTC.

V is TRBV27 and J is TRBJ2-7; 7 nucleotides match TRBD1. Per the germline V gene, CDR1 is MNHEY and CDR2 is SMNVEV (reference sequence). J lost 6 bases, V lost 5 bases, and 22 bases had no gene match. The CDR3 totals 18 residues. Here the CDR3 reads CASSLDRERSVSPFEQYF. CDR3 bases: TGTGCCAGCAGTCTCGACAGGGAGAGAAGCGTGTCCCCCTTCGAGCAGTACTTC.

This clone appeared once. The chain uses TRBV7-6 and TRBJ2-3; D perhaps matches TRBD2 (5 bases). V was cut by 1 base and J by 4 bases, with 9 bases left in between. CDR1 is SGHVS, CDR2 FNYEAQ, per germline. CDR3 length equals 14 residues. CDR3 DNA sequence: TGTGCCAGCAGCTTAGATGCGGGTTCAGATACGCAGTATTTT. It encodes CASSLDAGSDTQYF.

The chain has TRBV29-1 and TRBJ2-7; 7 nucleotides match TRBD2. Germline CDR1 is SQVTM and CDR2 is ANQGSEA. The V and J ends lost 7 bases and 0 bases, in that order; junction bases with no gene match: 9. The CDR3 sequence is 14 residues long. The CDR3 DNA follows: TGCAGCGCCATTTCTGCGGGGGACTCCTACGAGCAGTACTTC. It is translated as CSAISAGDSYEQYF.

About this clone: Other DNA sequences in the same sample also yield this CDR3. The V gene is TRBV18, the J gene TRBJ2-3, with D tentatively TRBD2 (6 bases). Germline V CDR1 and CDR2: KGHSH, LQKENI. CDR3 length equals 13 residues. V was cut by 3 bases and J by 3 bases, with 7 bases left in between. CDR3 nucleotide sequence: TGTGCCAGCTCACCGGAGGGAACAGATACGCAGTATTTT. Translating it yields CASSPEGTDTQYF. Using reference TRBV18 and TRBJ2-3 for the parts outside the CDR3, the full variable domain is NAGVMQNPRHLVRRRGQEARLRCSPMKGHSHVYWYRQLPEEGLKFMVYLQKENIIDESGMPKERFSAEFPKEGPSILRIQQVVRGDSAAYFCASSPEGTDTQYFGPGTRLTVL.

CDR3: CASRWLAGGDNEQFF. CDR3 sequence (DNA): TGTGCCAGTAGATGGCTAGCGGGAGGTGATAATGAGCAGTTCTTC. The rearrangement links TRBV19 to TRBJ2-1; TRBD2 aligns across 11 bases. This CDR3 comprises 15 residues. V lost 6 bases and J lost 7; bases outside the gene matches: 8. CDR1 and CDR2 from the germline V gene are LNHDA and SQIVND (reference sequence).

The CDR3 nucleotides are TGTGCCAGCAGTTACGGCCGAACTGGGAATTCACCCCTCCACTTT. Translation gives CASSYGRTGNSPLHF. The chain links TRBV6-5 to TRBJ1-6; D is undetermined. Germline-derived CDR1 and CDR2 are MNHEY and SVGAGI. The V gene lost 2 bases and the J gene lost 7 bases, with 12 bases spanning the gap. The CDR3 covers 15 residues.

The chain employs TRBV6-6 and TRBJ1-5, with D hard to call. This CDR3 has 14 residues. In germline, CDR1 is MNHNY, CDR2 SVGAGI (reference sequence). Trimming removed 4 bases at V and 6 bases at J, with 13 bases between. CDR3 sequence (DNA): TGTGCCAGCAGTTGGACGGGGAGTATTCAGCCCCAGCATTTT. Protein sequence: CASSWTGSIQPQHF.

The chain's CDR3 is CATSSAASGATGELFF. The CDR3 region has the DNA TGTGCCACCAGCAGTGCGGCTAGCGGAGCGACCGGGGAGCTGTTTTTT. The chain has TRBV15 and TRBJ2-2; 7 bases agree with TRBD2. V lost 3 bases, J lost 5 bases, and 9 bases stayed unmatched. Germline CDR1 and CDR2: LNHNV and YYDKDF (reference sequence). The CDR3 spans 16 residues.

J is TRBJ2-1 and V is TRBV9, with a possible D match to TRBD2 (5 bases). CDR3 length: 14 residues. The V gene's germline CDR1 is SGDLS and CDR2 YYNGEE. Trimming left V 0 bases short and J 6 bases short, with 10 bases between. The CDR3 DNA follows: TGTGCCAGCAGCGTAGGAAGCGGAATCAATGAGCAGTTCTTC. It yields the protein CASSVGSGINEQFF.